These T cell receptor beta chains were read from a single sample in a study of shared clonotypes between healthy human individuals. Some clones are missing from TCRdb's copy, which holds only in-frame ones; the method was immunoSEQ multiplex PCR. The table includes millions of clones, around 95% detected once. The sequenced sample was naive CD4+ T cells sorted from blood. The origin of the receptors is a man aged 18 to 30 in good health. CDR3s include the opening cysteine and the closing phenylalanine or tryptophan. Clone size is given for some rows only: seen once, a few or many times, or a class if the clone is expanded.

CDR3aa: CASSLAAPGQGNSPLHF
abundance: few
v_gene: TRBV5-1

CDR3aa: CAWDRDLGTEAFF
abundance: NA
v_gene: TRBV30

CDR3aa: CASSPAYEQFF
abundance: NA
v_gene: TRBV2

CDR3aa: CASSNYMKGELFF
abundance: NA
v_gene: TRBV6-5

CDR3aa: CSVEGQMADTQYF
abundance: NA
v_gene: TRBV29-1

CDR3aa: CASSLISPGRGETQYF
abundance: NA
v_gene: TRBV11-2

CDR3aa: CASRTTGLYGYTF
abundance: NA
v_gene: TRBV27

CDR3aa: CASSLRKGEVEKLFF
abundance: NA
v_gene: TRBV7-9

CDR3aa: CSARLAGEVTGELFF
abundance: once
v_gene: TRBV29-1

CDR3aa: CATSSLVASGYTF
abundance: NA
v_gene: TRBV15

CDR3aa: CASSPFSGGYNEQFF
abundance: NA
v_gene: TRBV7-2

CDR3aa: CASTQNSYEQYF
abundance: NA
v_gene: TRBV6-6

CDR3aa: CASSFSQALNEQFF
abundance: NA
v_gene: TRBV11-3

CDR3aa: CASSLGTGNSNQPQHF
abundance: NA
v_gene: TRBV7-6

CDR3aa: CASSLLRLAGANVLTF
abundance: NA
v_gene: TRBV28

CDR3aa: CASSPQDQPQHF
abundance: NA
v_gene: TRBV6-1

CDR3aa: CASGSGLGGREKLFF
abundance: NA
v_gene: TRBV6-5